This TCR beta chain is drawn from a study of blood T cells in healthy people across ages. Then a second PCR, running about 6 to 11 cycles, was carried out with a sample-barcoded 5' primer and a J-beta primer mix. Using its own MiXCR run on the 5' RACE reads, TCRdb lists one record per CDR3 protein. The sample consists of roughly 730,000 distinct CDR3 sequences, more than 55% of them appearing once. This clonotype turned up a few times. This sequence was found in a middle-aged man in good health. The sequencing sample was made of blood.

CDR3 in amino acids: CASSPSGTGFNEQYF. The DNA for the CDR3 is TGTGCCAGCAGTCCCTCCGGGACAGGGTTCAACGAGCAGTACTTC. The V and J genes are TRBV27 and TRBJ2-7, with 9 bases identical to TRBD1. Germline V gives CDR1 MNHEY, CDR2 SMNVEV (reference sequence). The CDR3 runs 15 residues. Unmatched junction bases numbered 10, after V lost 5 bases and J lost 5 bases.